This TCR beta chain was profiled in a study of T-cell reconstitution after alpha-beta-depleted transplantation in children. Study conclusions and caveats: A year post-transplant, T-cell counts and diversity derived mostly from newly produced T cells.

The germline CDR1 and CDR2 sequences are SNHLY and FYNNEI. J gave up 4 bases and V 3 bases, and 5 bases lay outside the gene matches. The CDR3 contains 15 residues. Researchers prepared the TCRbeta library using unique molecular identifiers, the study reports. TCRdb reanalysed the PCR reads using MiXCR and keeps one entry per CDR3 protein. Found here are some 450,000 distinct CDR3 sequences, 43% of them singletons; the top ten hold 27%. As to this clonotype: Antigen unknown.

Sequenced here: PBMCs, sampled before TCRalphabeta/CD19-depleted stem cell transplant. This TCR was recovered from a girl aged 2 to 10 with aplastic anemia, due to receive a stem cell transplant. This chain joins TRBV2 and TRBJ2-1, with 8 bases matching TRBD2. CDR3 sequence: CASSDPAGVYNEQFF. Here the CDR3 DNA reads TGTGCCAGCAGTGATCCAGCGGGGGTTTACAATGAGCAGTTCTTC.